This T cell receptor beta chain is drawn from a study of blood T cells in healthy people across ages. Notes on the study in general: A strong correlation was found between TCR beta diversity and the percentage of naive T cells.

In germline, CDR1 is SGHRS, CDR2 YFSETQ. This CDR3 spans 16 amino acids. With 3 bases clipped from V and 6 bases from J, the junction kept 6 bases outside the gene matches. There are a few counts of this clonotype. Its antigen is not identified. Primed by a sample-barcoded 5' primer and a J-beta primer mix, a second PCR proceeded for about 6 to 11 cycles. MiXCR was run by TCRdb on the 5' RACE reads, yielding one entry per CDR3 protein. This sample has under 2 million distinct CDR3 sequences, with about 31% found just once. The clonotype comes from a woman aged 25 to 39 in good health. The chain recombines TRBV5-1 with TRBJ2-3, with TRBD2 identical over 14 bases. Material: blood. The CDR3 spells CASSWGTSGSGDTQYF. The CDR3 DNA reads TGCGCCAGCAGCTGGGGGACTAGCGGGAGTGGCGATACGCAGTATTTT.